This T cell receptor beta chain is from a study of yellow fever vaccine responses in identical twins. TCRdb redid the calling of the RT-PCR reads with MiXCR, one entry per CDR3 protein. The sample holds around 33,000 distinct CDR3 sequences, roughly 60% seen once. J lost 1 base, V lost 0 bases, and 1 base had no gene match. The CDR3 has 15 amino acids. CDR1 and CDR2 from the germline V gene are SGHNT and YYREEE (reference sequence). This clonotype came up a few times. Material: T cells from blood (PBMCs), unsorted or a sorted subset (not recorded which), obtained before or after yellow fever vaccination (not recorded which). The rearrangement uses TRBV5-4 and TRBJ1-1; 9 bases map to TRBD1. The TCR was taken from a woman aged 18-35 years who received the yellow fever vaccine. The DNA of the CDR3 is TGTGCCAGCAGCTTGGGACAGGGGGGGAACACTGAAGCTTTCTTT. Amino acids: CASSLGQGGNTEAFF.